This record covers a single T cell receptor (beta chain). Its antigen is currently unknown. This CDR3 is built from 14 residues. Trimming removed 4 bases from V and 0 bases from J, with 7 bases in between. CDR1 is MNHNS and CDR2 is SASEGT in the germline V gene. Here immunoSEQ multiplex PCR was the method, and the copy in TCRdb shows in-frame clones only, minus some. Counted here are roughly 58,000 clones, around 81% occurring once; the ten biggest clones make up under 3.5%. The entry originates in a study of OX40 agonist ivuxolimab in advanced cancers. For the study at large: Given to patients was ivuxolimab, an agonistic anti-OX40 (CD134) antibody. Study-wide points: Low normalized T-cell clonal expansion was also seen in some nonresponders. There was clonal expansion of CD4+ and CD8+ blood T cells by week 6 at 0.1 to 3.0 mg/kg.

The chain is built from TRBV6-1 and TRBJ1-3, with D uncertain. Sequences were derived from CD4+ or CD8+ T cells sorted from blood, sampled in a trial of the OX40 agonist ivuxolimab. The TCR was taken from an adult with an advanced solid tumor such as melanoma, head and neck, liver or kidney cancer. This CDR3 is CASSAQDSGNTIYF. The CDR3 nucleotides are TGTGCCAGCAGTGCCCAGGACTCTGGAAACACCATATATTTT.